Shown below are 28 T cell receptor beta chains from a single sample sequenced in a study of T cell responses to AZD1222 COVID-19 vaccine. TCRdb's table, derived via immunoSEQ multiplex PCR, lists solely in-frame clones and lacks some. The table lists around 120,000 clones, roughly 89% of them singletons. Sequenced material: peripheral blood, taken on day 0 of AZD1222 vaccination. The receptors were gathered from an adult in good health.

The rearrangement uses TRBV11-2 and TRBJ1-5, with D uncertain. Germline lookup yields CDR1 SGHAT and CDR2 FQNNGV. The length of the CDR3 is 16 residues. The germline V and J ends were trimmed by 0 bases and 0 bases, with 9 bases remaining between them. CDR3 sequence: CASSLEVGFSNQPQHF. The CDR3 DNA sequence: TGTGCCAGCAGCTTAGAAGTCGGATTTAGCAATCAGCCCCAGCATTTT. The complete variable domain, with remaining parts taken from reference TRBV11-2 and TRBJ1-5, reads EAGVAQSPRYKIIEKRQSVAFWCNPISGHATLYWYQQILGQGPKLLIQFQNNGVVDDSQLPKDRFSAERLKGVDSTLKIQPAKLEDSAVYLCASSLEVGFSNQPQHFGDGTRLSIL.

The chain combines TRBV2 with TRBJ1-4, with no clear D. The length of the CDR3 is 12 residues. Germline CDR1 and CDR2: SNHLY and FYNNEI. V lost 6 bases to trimming and J lost 1 base, with 3 bases between them. CDR3 in DNA: TGTGCCAGCAGGGGAACTAATGAAAAACTGTTTTTT. Protein product: CASRGTNEKLFF.

The gene calls are TRBV2 and TRBJ2-7, with D possibly matching TRBD1 (5 bases). From germline, CDR1 is SNHLY and CDR2 FYNNEI. Trimming removed 2 bases at V and 9 bases at J, with 8 bases between. The CDR3 length is 11 residues. CDR3 sequence reads: CASSEQGGQYF. CDR3 sequence (DNA): TGTGCCAGCAGTGAACAGGGCGGGCAGTACTTC.

CDR3 DNA sequence: TGCGCCAGCAGGCCTCAGACCGAGCAGTACTTC. It encodes CASRPQTEQYF. This chain connects TRBV10-2 to TRBJ2-7; D uncertain. Germline V gene data show CDR1 as WSHSY and CDR2 as SAAADI. This CDR3 spans 11 amino acids. V was pared by 6 bases and J by 6 bases, with 9 bases between.

The CDR3 sequence is CASSPGLESYNEQFF. DNA for the CDR3: TGTGCCAGCAGCCCGGGACTAGAGTCCTACAATGAGCAGTTCTTC. This sequence joins TRBV13 and TRBJ2-1, with 8 bases matching TRBD2. CDR1 is PRHDT, CDR2 FYEKMQ, per germline (reference sequence). This CDR3 is 15 amino acids long. Trimming took 5 bases from V and 1 from J; bases not matched to a gene: 4.

This clone was counted a single time. The V and J genes are TRBV11-1 and TRBJ2-7, with D maybe TRBD1 (5 bases). The CDR3 has 15 residues. CDR1 SGHAT and CDR2 FQDESV come from the germline V gene (reference sequence). With 2 bases removed from V and 6 bases from J, the gap between germline ends came to 17 bases. This CDR3 is CASSLMGQGMGEQYF. The CDR3 DNA follows: TGTGCCAGCAGCTTAATGGGTCAGGGAATGGGCGAGCAGTACTTC.

This clone came up once. This chain joins TRBV27 and TRBJ1-5, with D perhaps matching TRBD1 (5 bases). The length of the CDR3 is 15 residues. The V gene's germline CDR1 is MNHEY and CDR2 SMNVEV (reference sequence). V was cut by 1 base and J by 2 bases, with 9 bases left in between. The CDR3 loop reads CASSLFQGGNQPQHF. CDR3 DNA sequence: TGTGCCAGCAGTTTATTCCAAGGGGGCAATCAGCCCCAGCATTTT.

The rearrangement links TRBV7-9 to TRBJ1-2; D gene uncertain. Germline V lookup: CDR1 SEHNR, CDR2 FQNEAQ (reference sequence). This CDR3 is 13 amino acids long. V gave up 6 bases and J gave up 2 bases, with 10 bases separating them. The CDR3 reads CASSNWRNYGYTF. Written as DNA, the CDR3 is TGTGCCAGCAGTAATTGGCGAAACTATGGCTACACCTTC.

A single count supports this clone. V is TRBV5-1 and J is TRBJ1-1; D is possibly TRBD1 (6 bases). There are 14 residues in the CDR3. Between the trimmed V and J ends, which lost 1 base and 3 bases, there was a span of 10 bases. Germline-derived CDR1 and CDR2 are SGHRS and YFSETQ. The CDR3 is CASSLRAGDTEAFF. Here the CDR3 DNA reads TGCGCCAGCAGCTTGAGGGCAGGGGACACTGAAGCTTTCTTT.

This clone was seen only once. The chain recombines TRBV4-1 with TRBJ1-1, with D perhaps TRBD1 (5 bases). V was clipped by 2 bases and J by 1 base, with 11 bases between them. CDR1 and CDR2 (germline): MGHRA, YSYEKL. The length of the CDR3 is 15 residues. Here the CDR3 reads CASSQKTERNTEAFF. The CDR3 DNA reads TGCGCCAGCAGCCAAAAGACAGAGAGGAACACTGAAGCTTTCTTT.

The rearrangement joins TRBV30 to TRBJ2-7, with 7 bases identical to TRBD1. CDR3 length: 13 residues. The germline CDR1 and CDR2 sequences are GTSNPN and SVGIG (reference sequence). V was pared by 3 bases and J by 2 bases, with 4 bases of the junction left unmatched. CDR3 in amino acids: CAWSKGAPYEQYF. The CDR3, as DNA: TGTGCCTGGAGCAAGGGGGCCCCCTACGAGCAGTACTTC.

This chain connects TRBV6-6 to TRBJ1-1; 10 nucleotides line up with TRBD1. After removal of 6 bases from V and 3 bases from J, the junction contained 7 bases not matched to a gene. The germline CDR1 and CDR2 sequences are MNHNY and SVGAGI (reference sequence). The CDR3 is 15 amino acids. The CDR3 loop reads CASSPPGQGYTEAFF. The CDR3 nucleotides are TGTGCCAGCAGCCCGCCGGGACAGGGGTACACTGAAGCTTTCTTT.

The chain links TRBV4-1 to TRBJ2-2; 9 bases are shared with TRBD2. V was clipped by 0 bases and J by 4 bases; unmatched bases: 6. Germline V gives CDR1 MGHRA, CDR2 YSYEKL. The length of the CDR3 is 17 residues. The CDR3 sequence is CASSQDFGTSPTGELFF. The CDR3 DNA is TGCGCCAGCAGCCAAGATTTTGGGACTAGCCCCACCGGGGAGCTGTTTTTT.

This rearrangement joins TRBV9 to TRBJ1-1; D may be TRBD1 (6 bases). The CDR3 extends over 13 amino acids. V shed 3 bases and J shed 4 bases, with 10 bases lying between them. The germline gives CDR1 SGDLS, CDR2 YYNGEE. The CDR3 DNA sequence: TGTGCCAGCAGCGCAGGGGTTGGCACTGAAGCTTTCTTT. This codes for CASSAGVGTEAFF.

The chain is built from TRBV7-9 and TRBJ1-2; 11 bases agree with TRBD1. This CDR3 spans 15 amino acids. CDR1 is SEHNR, CDR2 FQNEAQ, per germline (reference sequence). Unmatched junction bases numbered 5, after V lost 0 bases and J lost 8 bases. The CDR3 spells CASSLARTGGKGYTF. DNA of the CDR3: TGTGCCAGCAGCTTAGCCAGGACAGGGGGCAAAGGCTACACCTTC. Based on the CDR3 plus reference TRBV7-9 and TRBJ1-2, the full variable domain is DTGVSQNPRHKITKRGQNVTFRCDPISEHNRLYWYRQTLGQGPEFLTYFQNEAQLEKSRLLSDRFSAERPKGSFSTLEIQRTEQGDSAMYLCASSLARTGGKGYTFGSGTRLTVV.

V usage is TRBV6-6 and J usage is TRBJ2-7; a possible D gene is TRBD2 (5 bases). Germline CDR1 is MNHNY and CDR2 is SVGAGI (reference sequence). The V and J ends lost 5 bases and 7 bases respectively, with 18 bases between them. The CDR3 length is 14 residues. The CDR3 loop is CASSTPGSLVEQYF. The CDR3 nucleotides are TGTGCCAGCAGTACCCCGGGGAGCCTCGTGGAGCAGTACTTC.

The chain carries TRBV5-1 and TRBJ2-1; 9 bases match TRBD1. The CDR3 spans 16 residues. Germline CDR1 SGHRS, CDR2 YFSETQ. Unmatched junction bases numbered 7, after V lost 4 bases and J lost 2 bases. The CDR3 DNA sequence: TGCGCCAGCAGCCGGACAGGGGAGAAGCCCTACAATGAGCAGTTCTTC. Translating it yields CASSRTGEKPYNEQFF.

The chain combines TRBV20-1 with TRBJ1-2; D is uncertain. Deletions cut 3 bases from V and 2 bases from J, with 7 bases between. The germline gives CDR1 DFQATT, CDR2 SNEGSKA (reference sequence). The CDR3 runs 12 residues. CDR3 nucleotide sequence: TGCAGTGCTAGTTCTGGAAACTATGGCTACACCTTC. Amino acids: CSASSGNYGYTF.

This clone was detected only once. The chain combines TRBV29-1 with TRBJ2-3, with D hard to call. V lost 5 bases, J lost 6 bases, and 15 bases lay in between. Germline V gene data show CDR1 as SQVTM and CDR2 as ANQGSEA. This CDR3 comprises 13 residues. The CDR3 here is CSVSGYLGDTQYF. Written as DNA, the CDR3 is TGCAGCGTTTCGGGTTACCTGGGGGATACGCAGTATTTT.

The chain recombines TRBV28 with TRBJ1-2, with a tentative D call TRBD1 (6 bases). V gave up 3 bases and J gave up 4 bases, with 12 bases separating them. The length of the CDR3 is 14 residues. Per the germline V gene, CDR1 is MDHEN and CDR2 is SYDVKM. CDR3 DNA sequence: TGTGCCAGCAGTTTCACTACAGGGTCCTATGGCTACACCTTC. Amino acids: CASSFTTGSYGYTF.

This chain uses TRBV16 with TRBJ1-3; tentative D call: TRBD1 (5 bases). The CDR3 extends over 14 amino acids. Germline V gives CDR1 KGHSY, CDR2 FQNENV. The ends were cut back, 4 bases at V and 1 base at J, with 8 bases in the middle. The DNA for the CDR3 is TGTGCCAGCAGCCCAGGGAGGTCTGGAAACACCATATATTTT. Translated: CASSPGRSGNTIYF.

The chain combines TRBV5-1 with TRBJ1-5, with a weak D call TRBD1 (5 bases). Trimming took off 4 bases at V and 9 bases at J, with 11 bases between the two ends. CDR1 is SGHRS and CDR2 is YFSETQ in the germline V gene. The length of the CDR3 is 12 residues. CDR3 residues: CASSPGQGPQHF. CDR3 in DNA: TGCGCCAGCAGCCCCGGGCAGGGGCCCCAGCATTTT.

This chain connects TRBV2 to TRBJ2-5; 8 bases are a match to TRBD1. The CDR3 sequence is 14 residues long. Unmatched junction bases numbered 9, after V lost 7 bases and J lost 5 bases. Germline V gene data show CDR1 as SNHLY and CDR2 as FYNNEI. DNA for the CDR3: TGTGCCAGCACCCCCAGGACAGGGTTTGAGACCCAGTACTTC. Its protein is CASTPRTGFETQYF.

This clone came up a few times. The gene calls are TRBV28 and TRBJ2-7; D uncertain. The CDR3 contains 13 residues. Germline V gene data show CDR1 as MDHEN and CDR2 as SYDVKM. V was trimmed by 3 bases and J by 2 bases, leaving 8 bases between them. The CDR3 DNA reads as TGTGCCAGCAGTTTTTCCAGCCCCTACGAGCAGTACTTC. Translating gives CASSFSSPYEQYF.

The rearrangement uses TRBV7-6 and TRBJ2-2, with D tentatively TRBD1 (6 bases). Germline CDR1 is SGHVS and CDR2 is FNYEAQ. CDR3 length equals 17 residues. The V gene lost 2 bases and the J gene lost 6 bases, with 19 bases spanning the gap. CDR3 protein: CASSLRSGHLTAGELFF. CDR3 coding DNA: TGTGCCAGCAGCTTAAGGTCGGGACACCTTACCGCCGGGGAGCTGTTTTTT.

The chain uses TRBV7-8 and TRBJ2-7; D ambiguous. Germline V gene lookup returns CDR1 SGHVS and CDR2 FQNEAQ. The V gene lost 5 bases and the J gene lost 3 bases, with 14 bases spanning the gap. The CDR3 spans 14 residues. CDR3 bases: TGTGCCAGCAGCCCGTCCCCGGATAGCTACGAGCAGTACTTC. This codes for CASSPSPDSYEQYF.

The rearrangement uses TRBV18 and TRBJ1-4, with D perhaps matching TRBD1 (5 bases). This CDR3 region has 15 residues. V was clipped by 4 bases and J by 5 bases, with 14 bases between them. CDR1 is KGHSH and CDR2 is LQKENI in the germline V gene. CDR3 DNA sequence: TGTGCCAGCTCACGCAAGGGGACTGACAATGAAAAACTGTTTTTT. As protein: CASSRKGTDNEKLFF.

The rearrangement links TRBV5-5 to TRBJ2-1; D unclear. V was pared by 2 bases and J by 8 bases, with 11 bases between. Germline CDR1 and CDR2: SGHKS and YYEKEE (reference sequence). There are 13 residues in the CDR3. The CDR3 nucleotides read TGTGCCAGCAGCTTTTCCCCAGGCCATGAGCAGTTCTTC. This codes for CASSFSPGHEQFF.